This T cell receptor (beta chain) was recovered during a study of fetal regulatory T cell absence and autoimmunity. Study-wide background: Without clinical diabetes, IPEX patients showed exocrine pancreas autoimmunity. Points from the study as a whole: In IPEX, the enrichment was taken to support antigen-driven autoimmunity before birth. Compared with cord blood, pancreas showed oligoclonal TCR enrichment, some clones over 85-fold.

V was shortened by 5 bases and J by 2 bases, with 13 bases between the two germline ends. Looked up from germline, CDR1 is SGHTA and CDR2 is FQGNSA. The length of the CDR3 is 15 residues. Profiling relied on immunoSEQ multiplex PCR, and the TCRdb table lists in-frame clones only, not all of them. The data hold 85,000 to 100,000 clones, with around 72% observed a single time. This clone turned up a few times. Its target is unknown. The chain carries TRBV7-2 and TRBJ1-5, with D perhaps matching TRBD1 (5 bases). Sequencing used pancreas tissue. The receptor's source is a male donor with IPEX syndrome. This chain's CDR3 is CASSLTPGGNQPQHF. The CDR3 bases are TGTGCCAGCAGCCTTACTCCGGGGGGCAATCAGCCCCAGCATTTT.